A single sample gave rise to the 8 T cell receptor beta chains below, sequenced in a study of CD8 T cells in ankylosing spondylitis (dated by TCRdb to 2017 to 2019). Library prep was done by 5' RACE. The instrument given in TCRdb is Illumina HiSeq 2500. TCRdb trimmed the raw reads at Q25, called clones with MiXCR and kept productive beta chains. Rows are unified per CDR3 protein, each entry keeping the most common DNA and genes. The sample has 150,000 to 200,000 distinct CDR3 sequences on record, about 16% of them singletons. The ten largest account for over 7.5% of the sample. Material: blood, either unsorted or a sorted T cell fraction (not recorded which). The receptors stem from a male donor with ankylosing spondylitis or in good health (not recorded which).

The V and J genes are TRBV11-2 and TRBJ2-2, with 7 bases fitting TRBD2. The junction had 12 bases not matched to a gene; V was cut back by 6 bases and J by 5 bases. Germline values: CDR1 SGHAT, CDR2 FQNNGV. The CDR3 covers 16 residues. CDR3 residues: CASRSPGLEGTGELFF. The CDR3 DNA follows: TGTGCCAGCAGAAGCCCCGGACTAGAGGGAACCGGGGAGCTGTTTTTT.

The sample holds a few counts of this clonotype. DNA of the CDR3: TGTGCCAGCAGGGGGGACGTTCGCTCCTACAATGAGCAGTTCTTC. Amino acids: CASRGDVRSYNEQFF. The rearrangement joins TRBV9 to TRBJ2-1; the D call may be TRBD1 or TRBD2 (5 bases each). The V gene's germline CDR1 is SGDLS and CDR2 YYNGEE. V lost 5 bases and J lost 0, with 12 bases in between. The CDR3 loop spans 15 amino acids. The full variable domain, with the rest looked up from reference TRBV9 and TRBJ2-1, is DSGVTQTPKHLITATGQRVTLRCSPRSGDLSVYWYQQSLDQGLQFLIQYYNGEERAKGNILERFSAQQFPDLHSELNLSSLELGDSALYFCASRGDVRSYNEQFFGPGTRLTVL.

Ten or more counts support this clonotype. The CDR3 loop is CASSYSDRGSGNTIYF. DNA of the CDR3: TGTGCCAGCAGTTACTCTGACAGGGGTTCAGGAAACACCATATATTTT. The genes are TRBV6-5 and TRBJ1-3, with TRBD1 matching 8 bases. Germline V lookup: CDR1 MNHEY, CDR2 SVGAGI. V gave up 0 bases and J gave up 4 bases; unmatched junction bases: 5. The CDR3 consists of 16 residues.

The V and J genes are TRBV20-1 and TRBJ2-3; 9 bases map to TRBD1. The V gene end was trimmed by 3 bases and the J gene end by 2 bases; junction bases not matched to a gene: 6. Germline V gene data show CDR1 as DFQATT and CDR2 as SNEGSKA (reference sequence). The CDR3 has 15 residues. CDR3 coding DNA: TGCAGTGCTAGGGAAACAGGGGGCCTCACAGATACGCAGTATTTT. Translated, it gives CSARETGGLTDTQYF.

The chain is built from TRBV19 and TRBJ2-1; D uncertain. Germline V CDR1 and CDR2: LNHDA, SQIVND (reference sequence). Trimming took 1 base from V and 0 from J, leaving 4 bases between them. The CDR3 covers 14 residues. The CDR3 sequence is CASSIAFSYNEQFF. The CDR3 coding sequence is TGTGCCAGTAGTATAGCCTTCTCCTACAATGAGCAGTTCTTC. Filled out from reference TRBV19 and TRBJ2-1, the complete variable domain reads DGGITQSPKYLFRKEGQNVTLSCEQNLNHDAMYWYRQDPGQGLRLIYYSQIVNDFQKGDIAEGYSVSREKKESFPLTVTSAQKNPTAFYLCASSIAFSYNEQFFGPGTRLTVL.

Regarding this clonotype: Since a much larger clone is just one base distant, this may be a read error. The rearrangement joins TRBV28 to TRBJ1-4, with D perhaps TRBD1 (6 bases). The CDR3 extends over 15 amino acids. Germline values: CDR1 MDHEN, CDR2 SYDVKM. CDR3 DNA sequence: TGTGCCAACAGTCCGTCTGGGGGGGCGAATGAAAAACTGTTTTTT. Amino acid sequence: CANSPSGGANEKLFF.

This clonotype was observed a few times. The V and J genes are TRBV7-2 and TRBJ2-1, with 13 bases that match TRBD2. V lost 4 bases to trimming and J lost 2 bases; unmatched junction nucleotides: 2. This CDR3 region has 16 residues. Looked up from germline, CDR1 is SGHTA and CDR2 is FQGNSA. This CDR3 reads CASSYGTSGTYNEQFF. The CDR3 bases are TGTGCCAGCAGCTATGGGACTAGCGGGACCTACAATGAGCAGTTCTTC.

J is TRBJ2-1 and V is TRBV20-1; 8 positions agree with TRBD2. Germline V lookup: CDR1 DFQATT, CDR2 SNEGSKA (reference sequence). The junction had 9 bases not matched to a gene; V was cut back by 3 bases and J by 5 bases. CDR3 length: 15 amino acids. The CDR3 nucleotides read TGCAGTGCTAGGCAAACTAGCGGATACCACAATGAGCAGTTCTTC. This gives the protein CSARQTSGYHNEQFF.